Below, one T cell receptor (beta chain) is given with its context. No antigen is known for it. The sample contains more than one DNA sequence encoding this CDR3. It was across several immunoSEQ plates that each subset's genomic DNA was evenly split. Clones were read by immunoSEQ multiplex PCR, and TCRdb kept only the in-frame ones, dropping some. The repertoire holds approximately 2,300,000 clones, around 90% seen once, with 0.37% in the top ten. This entry belongs to a study of shared clonotypes between healthy human individuals. The wider study: Each donor's CD8 memory used one plate, CD8 naive two, each CD4 subset three. The study, taken as a whole, reports: Only blood samples were collected, and tissue repertoires likely differ. Across a handful of donors, naive CD4 shared 5% to 6%, naive CD8 over 3%, memory CD4 approximately 2.5%, memory CD8 0.4% to 0.5%.

The germline CDR1 and CDR2 sequences are SNHLY and FYNNEI. V was trimmed by 2 bases and J by 1 base, leaving 9 bases between them. The CDR3 covers 14 residues. V usage is TRBV2 and J usage is TRBJ2-7, with D unclear. The specimen sequenced was naive CD4+ T cells from PBMCs. Subset indicated: CD45RA+ positively selected. This sequence was found in a man aged 18 to 35 in good health. Some clones in this sample may be carry-over from other donors' samples. CDR3 residues: CASSENRDSYEQYF. The CDR3, as DNA: TGTGCCAGCAGTGAAAATAGGGATTCCTACGAGCAGTACTTC.